This T cell receptor (beta chain) was sequenced for a study of T cell changes during pregnancy in multiple sclerosis. Some clones are missing from TCRdb's copy, which holds only in-frame ones; the method was immunoSEQ multiplex PCR. Among around 31,000 clones listed, roughly 88% were seen once. The CDR3 is made up of 13 amino acids. Germline V gene data show CDR1 as SGHAT and CDR2 as FQDESV (reference sequence). The ends were cut back, 7 bases at V and 3 bases at J, with 13 bases in the middle. The clonotype comes from a female donor in good health, enrolled as a control in a pregnancy study. V and J are TRBV11-1 and TRBJ2-7; D ambiguous. The specimen comprised CD4+ T cells from peripheral blood mononuclear cells, sampled in the first trimester of pregnancy. CDR3 in amino acids: CASTPDSRYEQYF. CDR3 in DNA: TGTGCCAGCACCCCCGACTCCCGCTACGAGCAGTACTTC.